Each of the 32 T cell receptor beta chains below was sequenced from the same sample in a study of Graves' ophthalmopathy and Graves' hyperthyroidism. The authors amplified TCR beta CDR3 regions from RNA transcripts. RT-PCR with HTBI primers came first, then second-round multiplex PCR. TCRdb called the multiplex PCR reads again in MiXCR, with one record for every CDR3 protein. The table lists about 380,000 distinct CDR3 sequences, approximately 15% of them singletons. Sequenced material: peripheral blood. The receptors were gathered from a woman between 18 and 29 years old with stable Graves' hyperthyroidism.

This clonotype was picked up many times. The rearrangement uses TRBV2 and TRBJ2-7; 8 nucleotides match TRBD2. The CDR3 is made up of 14 amino acids. Germline assignment: CDR1 SNHLY and CDR2 FYNNEI. After removal of 5 bases from V and 2 bases from J, the junction contained 5 bases not matched to a gene. The CDR3 sequence: CASSPPGLAYEQYF. In DNA, the CDR3 is TGTGCCAGCAGTCCTCCGGGACTAGCCTACGAGCAGTACTTC.

V gene TRBV11-3 combines with J gene TRBJ2-7, with 8 bases fitting TRBD2. Germline CDR1 and CDR2: SGHNT and YENEEA. V was clipped by 7 bases and J by 5 bases; unmatched bases: 10. CDR3 size: 14 residues. Written as DNA, the CDR3 is TGTGCCAGCAAGATCCGGGGGGGGTTGGACGAGCAGTACTTC. Translated: CASKIRGGLDEQYF. Drawing the rest from reference TRBV11-3 and TRBJ2-7, the complete variable domain is EAGVVQSPRYKIIEKKQPVAFWCNPISGHNTLYWYLQNLGQGPELLIRYENEEAVDDSQLPKDRFSAERLKGVDSTLKIQPAELGDSAVYLCASKIRGGLDEQYFGPGTRLTVT.

The V call is TRBV6-2 or TRBV6-3, the J call TRBJ1-1, with a tentative D call TRBD1 (6 bases). Germline CDR1 reads MNHEY; CDR2 reads SVGEGT. V dropped 5 bases and J dropped 0 bases, with 13 bases sitting between them. This CDR3 region has 15 residues. The DNA of the CDR3 is TGTGCCAGCAGTGCAACGGGACATATGAACACTGAAGCTTTCTTT. Residues: CASSATGHMNTEAFF.

This clonotype was recorded many times. The genes are TRBV4-2 and TRBJ1-1, with 7 bases aligning to TRBD1. There are 15 residues in the CDR3. V shed 1 base, J shed 5 bases, and the junction held 7 bases outside the gene matches. Germline CDR1 reads LGHNA; CDR2 reads YNFKEQ. The DNA for the CDR3 is TGTGCCAGCAGCCAAGCGAAACAGGGGACGACTGAAGCTTTCTTT. This codes for CASSQAKQGTTEAFF.

This clonotype came up many times. The rearrangement joins TRBV12-3 or TRBV12-4 to TRBJ1-2; 7 bases map to TRBD1. The CDR3 covers 14 residues. J gave up 3 bases and V 1 base, and 2 bases lay outside the gene matches. In DNA form, the CDR3 reads TGTGCCAGCAGTTTAGTCGACAGGGACTATGGCTACACCTTC. This encodes CASSLVDRDYGYTF.

The table lists this clonotype with a few counts. The chain couples TRBV5-5 to TRBJ1-5; D ambiguous. V was pared by 0 bases and J by 3 bases, with 7 bases between. CDR3 size: 14 residues. The germline V gene encodes CDR1 SGHKS and CDR2 YYEKEE (reference sequence). This CDR3 is CASSLDGLNQPQHF. CDR3 nucleotide sequence: TGTGCCAGCAGCTTGGACGGTCTCAATCAGCCCCAGCATTTT.

This clonotype showed up many times. The gene calls are TRBV6-1 and TRBJ1-2; possibly TRBD1 for D (5 bases). V was pared by 10 bases and J by 8 bases, with 23 bases between. Per the germline V gene, CDR1 is MNHNS and CDR2 is SASEGT. The CDR3 totals 14 residues. The CDR3 DNA follows: TGTGCCACCAACGAATGGGCAGGGTTCACAGGCTACACCTTC. It is translated as CATNEWAGFTGYTF.

This clonotype was seen many times. The chain employs TRBV6-1 and TRBJ2-7; possible D gene TRBD1, 6 bases. Trimming took 4 bases from V and 4 from J, leaving 14 bases between them. The CDR3 length is 14 residues. Per germline, CDR1 MNHNS and CDR2 SASEGT. CDR3 region: CASSAAGGTYEQYF. CDR3 nucleotides: TGTGCCAGCAGTGCCGCTGGGGGCACATACGAGCAGTACTTC.

This clonotype was seen at least ten times. The genes are TRBV12-3 or TRBV12-4 and TRBJ2-7; tentatively, D is TRBD1 or TRBD2 (5 bases each). The CDR3 loop spans 13 amino acids. Trimming took off 6 bases at V and 4 bases at J, with 13 bases between the two ends. The CDR3 is CASRGTGLYEQYF. CDR3 in DNA: TGTGCCAGCAGGGGGACGGGATTGTACGAGCAGTACTTC.

This clonotype was counted at least ten times. The V call is TRBV7-9, the J call TRBJ1-1, with D unresolved. The V gene's germline CDR1 is SEHNR and CDR2 FQNEAQ (reference sequence). This CDR3 comprises 14 residues. V dropped 5 bases and J dropped 10 bases, with 20 bases sitting between them. Here the CDR3 DNA reads TGTGCCAGCAGCCCTCGGGCCAGAGGTATGACAGCTTTCTTT. Amino acid sequence: CASSPRARGMTAFF. Full variable domain (rest looked up from reference TRBV7-9 and TRBJ1-1): DTGVSQNPRHKITKRGQNVTFRCDPISEHNRLYWYRQTLGQGPEFLTYFQNEAQLEKSRLLSDRFSAERPKGSFSTLEIQRTEQGDSAMYLCASSPRARGMTAFFGQGTRLTVV.

This clonotype has at least ten counts. V gene TRBV7-2 combines with J gene TRBJ1-3, with D unresolved. Per the germline V gene, CDR1 is SGHTA and CDR2 is FQGNSA. This CDR3 comprises 16 residues. V was trimmed by 0 bases and J by 4 bases, leaving 13 bases between them. Written as DNA, the CDR3 is TGTGCCAGCAGCTTAGCGCGGGCCTCGAGGGGAAACACCATATATTTT. This translates into CASSLARASRGNTIYF.

In this sample, this clonotype turned up many times. The gene calls are TRBV19 and TRBJ2-5, with D uncertain. This CDR3 has 15 residues. V was trimmed by 3 bases and J by 4 bases, leaving 15 bases between them. CDR1 and CDR2 from the germline V gene are LNHDA and SQIVND (reference sequence). CDR3 sequence: CASSIQATLGETQYF. For the CDR3, the DNA is TGTGCCAGTAGTATTCAAGCCACCCTGGGAGAGACCCAGTACTTC.

This clonotype has ten or more counts. The rearrangement joins TRBV19 to TRBJ1-3; 7 nucleotides match TRBD1. The germline V gene encodes CDR1 LNHDA and CDR2 SQIVND (reference sequence). The V segment lost 8 bases and the J segment 0 bases; nucleotides outside the gene matches: 7. The CDR3 is 15 residues long. The CDR3 region has the DNA TGTGCCAGTCCATGGGGGACAGACTCTGGAAACACCATATATTTT. It yields the protein CASPWGTDSGNTIYF.

This clonotype showed up many times. This chain links TRBV11-1 with TRBJ2-7; perhaps D is TRBD1 or TRBD2 (5 bases each). V lost 7 bases and J 7 bases, leaving 23 bases between the germline ends. Germline CDR1 SGHAT, CDR2 FQDESV (reference sequence). This CDR3 spans 15 amino acids. The CDR3 spells CASTSMGRALGEQYF. The CDR3 coding sequence is TGTGCCAGCACCTCGATGGGGCGGGCGCTCGGGGAGCAGTACTTC. Full variable domain (rest looked up from reference TRBV11-1 and TRBJ2-7): EAEVAQSPRYKITEKSQAVAFWCDPISGHATLYWYRQILGQGPELLVQFQDESVVDDSQLPKDRFSAERLKGVDSTLKIQPAELGDSAMYLCASTSMGRALGEQYFGPGTRLTVT.

This clonotype was picked up many times. The chain carries TRBV24-1 and TRBJ1-5; tentative D call: TRBD1 (6 bases). From germline, CDR1 is KGHDR and CDR2 SFDVKD. The CDR3 has 16 residues. Deletions cut 3 bases from V and 0 bases from J, with 11 bases between. In DNA form, the CDR3 reads TGTGCCACCAGTGATCCTCGACAGGATAGCAATCAGCCCCAGCATTTT. Translation gives CATSDPRQDSNQPQHF.

The chain is built from TRBV3-1 and TRBJ2-5, with 8 bases aligning to TRBD1. The germline V gene encodes CDR1 LGHDT and CDR2 YNNKEL (reference sequence). V lost 5 bases, J lost 1 base, and 3 bases stayed unmatched. This CDR3 has 14 amino acids. CDR3 loop: CASSSRGPQETQYF. The CDR3, as DNA: TGTGCCAGCAGCTCCAGGGGGCCCCAAGAGACCCAGTACTTC.

This clonotype was counted many times. This chain uses TRBV27 with TRBJ2-7; D gene unclear. V was pared by 6 bases and J by 3 bases, with 12 bases between. Germline V CDR1 and CDR2: MNHEY, SMNVEV (reference sequence). The CDR3 loop spans 13 amino acids. The CDR3 region has the DNA TGTGCCAGCAGGAGTCTGGGTATCTACGAGCAGTACTTC. Protein sequence: CASRSLGIYEQYF.

This clonotype was detected ten times or more. The chain uses TRBV4-1 and TRBJ1-6; D gene unclear. Per germline, CDR1 MGHRA and CDR2 YSYEKL. The CDR3 has 13 amino acids. Trimming removed 4 bases at V and 7 bases at J, with 8 bases between. CDR3 in amino acids: CASSPRGNSPLHF. The CDR3 nucleotides read TGCGCCAGCAGCCCTAGAGGGAATTCACCCCTCCACTTT.

There are many counts of this clonotype. The rearrangement uses TRBV10-3 and TRBJ1-1; TRBD1 matches 7 bases. This CDR3 is 16 amino acids long. V lost 3 bases and J lost 7; bases outside the gene matches: 14. Germline assignment: CDR1 ENHRY and CDR2 SYGVKD. Here the CDR3 DNA reads TGTGCCATCAGTGATGATAATCAGGGGGGGCATTATGAAGCTTTCTTT. This sequence encodes CAISDDNQGGHYEAFF.

Many counts were recorded for this clonotype. The V call is TRBV3-1, the J call TRBJ2-5; D unresolved. The CDR3 has 15 amino acids. In germline, CDR1 is LGHDT, CDR2 YNNKEL (reference sequence). The V and J ends lost 0 bases and 7 bases respectively, with 15 bases between them. DNA for the CDR3: TGTGCCAGCAGCCAAGAGACTGCGTCCTCGGGGACCCAGTACTTC. Amino acids: CASSQETASSGTQYF.

This clonotype was detected many times. The chain employs TRBV6-1 and TRBJ1-1, with D unresolved. Germline CDR1 reads MNHNS; CDR2 reads SASEGT. The CDR3 totals 14 residues. V lost 1 base and J 5 bases, leaving 11 bases between the germline ends. CDR3 residues: CASSEVAGVTEAFF. The DNA of the CDR3 is TGTGCCAGCAGTGAAGTCGCAGGAGTAACTGAAGCTTTCTTT.

This clonotype came up many times. The chain couples TRBV12-3 or TRBV12-4 to TRBJ2-7; 10 bases agree with TRBD1. J gave up 3 bases and V 5 bases, and 4 bases lay outside the gene matches. The CDR3 has 14 residues. The CDR3: CASSRRDRGYEQYF. CDR3 DNA: TGTGCCAGCAGTCGAAGGGACAGGGGCTACGAGCAGTACTTC.

Many counts were recorded for this clonotype. Here the CDR3 reads CASSLRRTGGAEAFF. Written as DNA, the CDR3 is TGTGCCAGCAGTTTAAGAAGGACAGGGGGCGCGGAGGCTTTCTTT. The rearrangement uses TRBV12-3 or TRBV12-4 and TRBJ1-1, with TRBD1 identical over 11 bases. The ends lost 2 bases at V and 11 bases at J; junction bases unmatched: 10. CDR3 size: 15 residues.

This clonotype was detected many times. The chain has TRBV20-1 and TRBJ2-5; 8 positions agree with TRBD2. The germline V gene has CDR1 DFQATT and CDR2 SNEGSKA (reference sequence). The CDR3 covers 17 residues. The junction had 16 bases not matched to a gene; V was cut back by 5 bases and J by 2 bases. CDR3 in amino acids: CSAARSTGLGGQETQYF. The DNA of the CDR3 is TGCAGTGCTGCCCGCTCGACGGGACTAGGGGGTCAAGAGACCCAGTACTTC.

The chain combines TRBV4-1 with TRBJ1-3, with unresolved D. Between the trimmed V and J ends, which lost 4 bases and 0 bases, there was a span of 7 bases. CDR3 length: 14 residues. Germline-derived CDR1 and CDR2 are MGHRA and YSYEKL. CDR3 nucleotides: TGCGCCAGCAGCCCATCTAACTCTGGAAACACCATATATTTT. It yields the protein CASSPSNSGNTIYF.

This clonotype was seen many times. V usage is TRBV12-3 or TRBV12-4 and J usage is TRBJ2-5; a possible D gene is TRBD1 (5 bases). V was pared by 5 bases and J by 1 base, with 11 bases between. This CDR3 is 14 amino acids long. The CDR3 DNA reads TGTGCCAGCAGTCTGCCGGACACCCAAGAGACCCAGTACTTC. Residues: CASSLPDTQETQYF.

Of note for this clonotype: A much larger clone differs by one base, so this may be a read error. This chain connects TRBV20-1 to TRBJ2-4; unclear D gene. Trimming left V 3 bases short and J 10 bases short, with 16 bases between. The length of the CDR3 is 13 residues. Germline V gives CDR1 DFQATT, CDR2 SNEGSKA (reference sequence). CDR3 nucleotide sequence: TGCAGTGCTAGGGATGAGTCCGTCTTAATTCAGTACTTC. Protein sequence: CSARDESVLIQYF.

This clonotype was seen more than once but under ten times. V and J are TRBV27 and TRBJ2-5; 10 bases are a match to TRBD2. Germline values: CDR1 MNHEY, CDR2 SMNVEV (reference sequence). Trimming cost V 0 bases and J 4 bases; bases outside gene matches: 5. The CDR3 has 16 residues. Here the CDR3 reads CASSLSPSGGGETQYF. In DNA, the CDR3 is TGTGCCAGCAGTTTATCACCTAGCGGGGGCGGAGAGACCCAGTACTTC.

This clonotype was recorded many times. V gene TRBV6-5 combines with J gene TRBJ1-1; D is undetermined. CDR1 MNHEY and CDR2 SVGAGI come from the germline V gene. Trimming removed 4 bases from V and 5 bases from J, with 14 bases in between. This CDR3 contains 14 residues. The CDR3 sequence is CASSLSRVVTEAFF. As DNA, the CDR3 is TGTGCCAGCAGTTTGTCTAGGGTGGTTACTGAAGCTTTCTTT.

CDR3 region: CASTSGGGYNEQFF. CDR3 DNA: TGTGCCAGCACCAGTGGGGGGGGCTACAATGAGCAGTTCTTC. This chain joins TRBV12-3 or TRBV12-4 and TRBJ2-1; 7 nucleotides match TRBD2. V shed 7 bases and J 3 bases; nucleotides not matched to a gene: 6. The length of the CDR3 is 14 residues.

This clonotype appeared many times. The chain links TRBV20-1 to TRBJ1-1; TRBD1 might be the D (5 bases). There are 15 residues in the CDR3. The V end lost 1 base, the J end lost 0 bases, and 12 bases lay between the germline ends. Germline lookup yields CDR1 DFQATT and CDR2 SNEGSKA (reference sequence). The CDR3, as DNA: TGCAGTGCTAGAGGGGGGGGGGAACTGAACACTGAAGCTTTCTTT. Translating it yields CSARGGGELNTEAFF.

This clonotype appeared many times. The chain employs TRBV2 and TRBJ2-5; D might be TRBD1 (6 bases). The length of the CDR3 is 14 residues. Germline V gene lookup returns CDR1 SNHLY and CDR2 FYNNEI. Trimming pared 6 bases from V and 1 base from J, leaving 12 bases between. CDR3 protein: CASRRSDSQETQYF. The CDR3 nucleotides read TGTGCCAGCAGACGATCGGACAGCCAAGAGACCCAGTACTTC.